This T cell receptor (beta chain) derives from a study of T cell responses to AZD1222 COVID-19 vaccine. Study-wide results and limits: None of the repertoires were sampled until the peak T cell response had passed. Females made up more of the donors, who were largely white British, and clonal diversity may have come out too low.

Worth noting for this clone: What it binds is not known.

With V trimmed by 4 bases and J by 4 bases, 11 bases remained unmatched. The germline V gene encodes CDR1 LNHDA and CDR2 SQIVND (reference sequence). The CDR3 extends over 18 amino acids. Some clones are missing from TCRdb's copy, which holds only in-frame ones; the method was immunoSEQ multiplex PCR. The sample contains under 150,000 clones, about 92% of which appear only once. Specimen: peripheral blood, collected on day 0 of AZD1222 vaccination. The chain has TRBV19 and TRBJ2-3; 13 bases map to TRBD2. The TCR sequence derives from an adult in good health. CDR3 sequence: CASSKGLAGDKAADTQYF. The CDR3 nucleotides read TGTGCCAGTAGTAAAGGACTAGCGGGAGATAAAGCGGCAGATACGCAGTATTTT.